This record concerns one TCR beta chain sequence. The data were obtained in a study of blood T cell repertoires in COVID-19. Germline CDR1 LGHNA, CDR2 YNFKEQ. With V trimmed by 0 bases and J by 7 bases, 3 bases remained unmatched. This CDR3 region has 16 residues. Assay: immunoSEQ multiplex PCR; the TCRdb copy retains only in-frame clones and omits some. The repertoire consists of 66,000 or so clones, with roughly 86% occurring once and the leading ten covering 6.9%. V gene TRBV4-2 combines with J gene TRBJ1-6, with 10 bases fitting TRBD1. The receptor comes from a man in his fifties or sixties with active COVID-19. Input material: peripheral blood. The CDR3 bases are TGTGCCAGCAGCCAAGAATGGACAGGGGGAAATTCACCCCTCCACTTT. It codes for CASSQEWTGGNSPLHF.